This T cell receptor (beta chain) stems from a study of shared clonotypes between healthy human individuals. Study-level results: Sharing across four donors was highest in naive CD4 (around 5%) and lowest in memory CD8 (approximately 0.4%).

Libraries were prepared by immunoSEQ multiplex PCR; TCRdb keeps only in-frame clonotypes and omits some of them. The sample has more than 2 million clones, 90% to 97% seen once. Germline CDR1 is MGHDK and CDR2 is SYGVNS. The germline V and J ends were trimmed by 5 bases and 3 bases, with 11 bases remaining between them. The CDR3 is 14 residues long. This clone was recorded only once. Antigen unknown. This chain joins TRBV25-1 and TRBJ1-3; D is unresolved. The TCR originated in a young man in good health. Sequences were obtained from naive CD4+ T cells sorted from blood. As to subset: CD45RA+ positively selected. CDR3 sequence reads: CASSLSGYGNTIYF. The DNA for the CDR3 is TGTGCCAGCAGTCTCAGCGGCTATGGAAACACCATATATTTT.